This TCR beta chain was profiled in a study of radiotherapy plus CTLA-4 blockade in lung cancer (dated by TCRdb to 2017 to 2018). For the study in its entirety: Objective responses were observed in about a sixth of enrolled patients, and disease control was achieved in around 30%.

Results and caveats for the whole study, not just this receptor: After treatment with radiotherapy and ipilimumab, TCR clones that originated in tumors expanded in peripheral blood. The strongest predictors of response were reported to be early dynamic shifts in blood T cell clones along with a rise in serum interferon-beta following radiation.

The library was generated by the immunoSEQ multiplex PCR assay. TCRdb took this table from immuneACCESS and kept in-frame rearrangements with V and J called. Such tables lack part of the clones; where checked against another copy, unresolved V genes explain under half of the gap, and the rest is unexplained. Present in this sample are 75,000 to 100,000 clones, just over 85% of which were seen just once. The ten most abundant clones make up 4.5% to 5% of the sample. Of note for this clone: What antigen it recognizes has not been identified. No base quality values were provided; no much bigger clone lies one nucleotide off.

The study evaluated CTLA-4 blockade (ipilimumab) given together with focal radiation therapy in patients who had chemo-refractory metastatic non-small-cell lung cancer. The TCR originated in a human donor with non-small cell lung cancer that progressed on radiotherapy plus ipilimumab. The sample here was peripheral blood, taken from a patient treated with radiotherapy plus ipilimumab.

The DNA sequence is TGTGCCAGCAGTTCCGGCGGGACCTTAACCCTACTCAACTATGGCTACACCTTC. This gives the protein CASSSGGTLTLLNYGYTF. The chain was built from TRBV28 and TRBJ1-2, with a weak D call of TRBD1 (5 bases match). The CDR3 starts with the cysteine, ends with the phenylalanine, and has 18 residues. This entry keeps only the CDR3 DNA: 54 bases, framed from base 1. The V and J ends are trimmed by 4 bases and 2 bases, leaving 23 bases between them. CDR1 and CDR2 (MDHEN, SYDVKM) derive from the germline V gene.